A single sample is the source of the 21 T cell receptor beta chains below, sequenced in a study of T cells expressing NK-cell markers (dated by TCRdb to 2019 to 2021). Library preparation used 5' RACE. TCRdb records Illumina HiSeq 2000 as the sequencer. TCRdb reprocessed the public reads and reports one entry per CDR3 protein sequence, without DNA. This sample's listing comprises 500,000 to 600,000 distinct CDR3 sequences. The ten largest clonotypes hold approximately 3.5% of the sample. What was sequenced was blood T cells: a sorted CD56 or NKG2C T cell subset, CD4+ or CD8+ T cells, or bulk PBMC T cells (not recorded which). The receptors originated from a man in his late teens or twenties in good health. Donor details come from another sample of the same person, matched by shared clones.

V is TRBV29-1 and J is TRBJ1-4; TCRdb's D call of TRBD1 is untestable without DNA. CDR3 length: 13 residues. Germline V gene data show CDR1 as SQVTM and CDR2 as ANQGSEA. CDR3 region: CSVLDRDGEKLFF.

CDR3 in amino acids: CASSPATEQFF. V gene TRBV7-2 combines with J gene TRBJ2-1. Looked up from germline, CDR1 is SGHTA and CDR2 is FQGNSA. The CDR3 sequence is 11 residues long.

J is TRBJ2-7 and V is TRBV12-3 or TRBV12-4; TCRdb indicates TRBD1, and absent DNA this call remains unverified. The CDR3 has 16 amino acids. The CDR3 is CASSGQATLLTYEQYF.

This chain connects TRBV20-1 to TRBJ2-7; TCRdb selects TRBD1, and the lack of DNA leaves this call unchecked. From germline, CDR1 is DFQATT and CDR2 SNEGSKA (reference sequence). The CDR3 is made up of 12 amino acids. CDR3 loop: CSVGVNSYEQYF.

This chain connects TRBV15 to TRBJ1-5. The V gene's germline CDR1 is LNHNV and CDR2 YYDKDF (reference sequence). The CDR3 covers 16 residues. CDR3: CATSAQSSTINQPQHF.

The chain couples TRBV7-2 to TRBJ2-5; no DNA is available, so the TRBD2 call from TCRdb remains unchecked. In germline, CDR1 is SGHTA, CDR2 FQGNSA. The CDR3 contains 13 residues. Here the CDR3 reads CASSLVGRETQYF.

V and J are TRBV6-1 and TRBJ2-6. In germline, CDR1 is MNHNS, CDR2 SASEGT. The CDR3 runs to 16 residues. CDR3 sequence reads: CASRRTPMTGANVLTF.

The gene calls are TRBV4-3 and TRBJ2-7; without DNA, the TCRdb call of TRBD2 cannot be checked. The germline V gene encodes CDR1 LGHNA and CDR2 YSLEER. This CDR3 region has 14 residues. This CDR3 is CASGPAAGGGEQYF.

Here the CDR3 reads CASSESPRARAHNEQFF. This chain uses TRBV2 with TRBJ2-1; TCRdb gives TRBD2 as the D gene, but with no DNA this cannot be confirmed. CDR3 length: 17 residues. The germline CDR1 and CDR2 sequences are SNHLY and FYNNEI. The full variable domain, its missing parts supplied by reference TRBV2 and TRBJ2-1, is EPEVTQTPSHQVTQMGQEVILRCVPISNHLYFYWYRQILGQKVEFLVSFYNNEISEKSEIFDDQFSVERPDGSNFTLKIRSTKLEDSAMYFCASSESPRARAHNEQFFGPGTRLTVL.

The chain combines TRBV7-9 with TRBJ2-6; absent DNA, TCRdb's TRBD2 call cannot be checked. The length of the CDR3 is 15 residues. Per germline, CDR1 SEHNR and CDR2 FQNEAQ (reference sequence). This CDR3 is CASMLAAGGANVLTF.

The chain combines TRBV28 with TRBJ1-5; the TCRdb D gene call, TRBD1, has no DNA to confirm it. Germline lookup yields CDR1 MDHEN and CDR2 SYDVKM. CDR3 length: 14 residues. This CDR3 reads CASRPDRVGQPQHF.

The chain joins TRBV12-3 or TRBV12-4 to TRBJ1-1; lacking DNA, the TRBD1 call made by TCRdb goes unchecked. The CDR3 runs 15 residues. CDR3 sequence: CASSISGTGRTEAFF.

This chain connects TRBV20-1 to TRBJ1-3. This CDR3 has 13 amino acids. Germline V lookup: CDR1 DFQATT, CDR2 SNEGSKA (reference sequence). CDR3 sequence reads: CSARSLGGNTIYF.

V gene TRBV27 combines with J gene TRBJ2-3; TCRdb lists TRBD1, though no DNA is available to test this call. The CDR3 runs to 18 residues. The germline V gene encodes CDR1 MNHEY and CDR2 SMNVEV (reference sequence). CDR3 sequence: CASSLSRGKLGGTDTQYF.

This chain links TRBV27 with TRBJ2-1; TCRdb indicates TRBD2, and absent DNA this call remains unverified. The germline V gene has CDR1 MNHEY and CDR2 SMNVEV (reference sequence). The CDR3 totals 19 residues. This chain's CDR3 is CASSPLSGRPSRIYNEQFF.

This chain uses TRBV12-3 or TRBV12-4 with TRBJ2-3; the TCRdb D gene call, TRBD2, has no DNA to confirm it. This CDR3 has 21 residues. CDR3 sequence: CASSFSLGLAGPDSRTDTQYF.

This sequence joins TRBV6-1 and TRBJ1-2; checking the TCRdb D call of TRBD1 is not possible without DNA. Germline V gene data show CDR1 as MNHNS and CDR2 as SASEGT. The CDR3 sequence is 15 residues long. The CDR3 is CASRATDRGPYGYTF.

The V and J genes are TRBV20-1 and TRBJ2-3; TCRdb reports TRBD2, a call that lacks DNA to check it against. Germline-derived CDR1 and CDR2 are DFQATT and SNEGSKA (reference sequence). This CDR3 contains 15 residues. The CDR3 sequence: CSARLAGAYTDTQYF.

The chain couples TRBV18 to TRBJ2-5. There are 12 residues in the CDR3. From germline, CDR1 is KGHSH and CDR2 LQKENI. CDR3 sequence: CASSPDGKTQYF. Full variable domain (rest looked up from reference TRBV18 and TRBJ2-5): NAGVMQNPRHLVRRRGQEARLRCSPMKGHSHVYWYRQLPEEGLKFMVYLQKENIIDESGMPKERFSAEFPKEGPSILRIQQVVRGDSAAYFCASSPDGKTQYFGPGTRLLVL.

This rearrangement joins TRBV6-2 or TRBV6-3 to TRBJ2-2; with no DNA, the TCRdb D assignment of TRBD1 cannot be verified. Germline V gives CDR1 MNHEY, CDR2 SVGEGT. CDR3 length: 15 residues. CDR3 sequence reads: CASSPGQGSTGELFF.

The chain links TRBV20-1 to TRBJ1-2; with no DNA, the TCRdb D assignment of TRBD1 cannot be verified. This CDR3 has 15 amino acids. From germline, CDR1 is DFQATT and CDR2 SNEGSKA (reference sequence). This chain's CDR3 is CSARTQQGANYGYTF.